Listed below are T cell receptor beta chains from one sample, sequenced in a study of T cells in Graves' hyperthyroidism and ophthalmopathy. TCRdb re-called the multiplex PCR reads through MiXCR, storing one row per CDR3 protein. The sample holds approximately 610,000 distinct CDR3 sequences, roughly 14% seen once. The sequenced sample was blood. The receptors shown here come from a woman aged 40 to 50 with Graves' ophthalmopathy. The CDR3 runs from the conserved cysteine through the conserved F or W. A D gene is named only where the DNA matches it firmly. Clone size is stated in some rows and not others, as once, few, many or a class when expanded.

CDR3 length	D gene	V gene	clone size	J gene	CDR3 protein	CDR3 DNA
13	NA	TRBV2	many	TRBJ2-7	CASKEDSPHEQYF	TGTGCCAGCAAAGAGGACAGCCCCCACGAGCAGTACTTC
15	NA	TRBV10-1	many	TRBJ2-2	CASSDRGSYTGELFF	TGCGCCAGCAGCGATAGAGGGTCCTACACCGGGGAGCTGTTTTTT
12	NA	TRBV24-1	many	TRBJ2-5	CATSDEGETQYF	TGTGCCACCAGTGATGAGGGAGAGACCCAGTACTTC
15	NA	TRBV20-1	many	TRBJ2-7	CSARDPQGSRYEQYF	TGCAGTGCTAGAGATCCTCAGGGCTCGCGGTACGAGCAGTACTTC
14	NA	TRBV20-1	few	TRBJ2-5	CSAPGGSLQETQYF	TGCAGTGCCCCGGGGGGCTCCCTTCAAGAGACCCAGTACTTC
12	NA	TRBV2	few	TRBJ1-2	CASLEAAGGYTF	TGTGCCAGCCTCGAGGCTGCTGGGGGCTACACCTTC
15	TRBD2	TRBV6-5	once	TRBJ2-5	CASSLGGTSGGTHYF	TGTGCCAGCAGTTTGGGCGGGACTAGCGGGGGGACCCACTACTTC
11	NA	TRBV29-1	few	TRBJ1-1	CSVDPGGKAFF	TGCAGCGTCGACCCGGGGGGGAAAGCTTTCTTT
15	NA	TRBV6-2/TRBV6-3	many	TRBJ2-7	CASSYASSGTYEQYF	TGTGCCAGCAGTTACGCCTCGAGCGGAACCTACGAGCAGTACTTC
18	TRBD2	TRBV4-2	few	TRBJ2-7	CASSQDSQWTSGTYEQYF	TGTGCCAGCAGCCAAGATAGTCAGTGGACTAGCGGCACCTACGAGCAGTACTTC
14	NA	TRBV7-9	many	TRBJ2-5	CASSSDSFQETQYF	TGTGCCAGCAGCTCCGACAGCTTCCAAGAGACCCAGTACTTC
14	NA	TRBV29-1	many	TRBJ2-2	CSAEVGIGAGELFF	TGCAGCGCCGAGGTAGGGATTGGAGCCGGGGAGCTGTTTTTT
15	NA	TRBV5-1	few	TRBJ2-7	CASSLALGPSYEQYF	TGCGCCAGCAGCTTGGCCCTGGGACCCTCCTACGAGCAGTACTTC
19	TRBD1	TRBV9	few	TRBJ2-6	CASSFGQGYYSTGANVLTF	TGTGCCAGCAGCTTCGGACAGGGATATTATAGTACTGGGGCCAACGTCCTGACTTTC
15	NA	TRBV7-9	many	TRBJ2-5	CASSLPGTRSETQYF	TGTGCCAGCAGCCTTCCCGGGACAAGGTCAGAGACCCAGTACTTC
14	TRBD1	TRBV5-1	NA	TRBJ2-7	CASSRDSNAYEQYF	TGCGCCAGCAGCAGGGACAGCAATGCCTACGAGCAGTACTTC
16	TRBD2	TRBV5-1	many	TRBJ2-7	CASSLPTSGAPYEQYF	TGCGCCAGCAGCTTGCCGACTAGCGGAGCCCCCTACGAGCAGTACTTC
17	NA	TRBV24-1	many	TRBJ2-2	CATSDPGRGGNTGELFF	TGTGCCACCAGTGATCCTGGGCGCGGAGGGAACACCGGGGAGCTGTTTTTT
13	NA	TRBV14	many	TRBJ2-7	CASSQGDPYEQYF	TGTGCCAGCAGCCAAGGGGATCCCTACGAGCAGTACTTC
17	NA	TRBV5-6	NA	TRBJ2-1	CASRPTVTSWSYNEQFF	TGTGCCAGCAGACCTACCGTCACTAGTTGGTCCTACAATGAGCAGTTCTTC
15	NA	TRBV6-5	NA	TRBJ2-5	CASSLGRRGEETQYF	TGTGCCAGCAGTTTGGGTAGGAGGGGTGAGGAGACCCAGTACTTC
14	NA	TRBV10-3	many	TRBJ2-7	CAISEENTVKQQYF	TGTGCCATCAGTGAGGAAAATACGGTGAAGCAGCAGTACTTC
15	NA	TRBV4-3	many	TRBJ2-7	CASTRTASPFDEQYF	TGCGCCAGCACCCGGACGGCTAGTCCATTCGACGAGCAGTACTTC
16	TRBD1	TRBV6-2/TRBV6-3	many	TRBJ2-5	CASFLNRDREQETQYF	TGTGCCAGCTTCCTCAACCGGGACAGGGAACAAGAGACCCAGTACTTC
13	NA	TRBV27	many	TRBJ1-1	CASRLARNTEAFF	TGTGCCAGCAGATTGGCAAGGAACACTGAAGCTTTCTTT
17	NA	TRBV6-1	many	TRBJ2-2	CASSEAGYSANTGELFF	TGTGCCAGCAGTGAAGCCGGGTATAGCGCGAACACCGGGGAGCTGTTTTTT
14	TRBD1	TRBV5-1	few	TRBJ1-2	CASSSGQGIMGYTF	TGCGCCAGCAGCTCGGGACAGGGCATCATGGGCTACACCTTC
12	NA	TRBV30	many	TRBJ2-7	CAWNRGTYEQYF	TGTGCCTGGAATCGGGGGACCTACGAGCAGTACTTC
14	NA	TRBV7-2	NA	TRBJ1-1	CASSLALGLTEAFF	TGTGCCAGCAGCTTAGCTCTGGGGCTCACTGAAGCTTTCTTT
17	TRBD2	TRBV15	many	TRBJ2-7	CATSRPTGGLVFHEQYF	TGTGCCACCAGCAGGCCCACCGGGGGACTAGTGTTCCACGAGCAGTACTTC
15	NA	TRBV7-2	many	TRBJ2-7	CASSLVSGGSYEQYF	TGTGCCAGCAGCTTAGTGTCAGGAGGTTCCTACGAGCAGTACTTC
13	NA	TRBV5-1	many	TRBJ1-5	CASSPAGGQPQHF	TGTGCCAGCAGCCCCGCGGGGGGTCAGCCCCAGCATTTT
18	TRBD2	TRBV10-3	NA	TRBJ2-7	CAISGGASGSPLSYEQYF	TGTGCCATCAGTGGTGGGGCTAGCGGGAGCCCCCTAAGCTACGAGCAGTACTTC
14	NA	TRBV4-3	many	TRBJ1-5	CASSQDPYNQPQHF	TGCGCCAGCAGCCAAGACCCGTACAATCAGCCCCAGCATTTT
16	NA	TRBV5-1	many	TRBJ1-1	CASSLYGGNLNTEAFF	TGCGCCAGCAGTTTATACGGAGGGAATCTGAACACTGAAGCTTTCTTT
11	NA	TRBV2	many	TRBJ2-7	CASRSILAQYF	TGTGCCAGCAGGAGTATCCTTGCGCAGTACTTC
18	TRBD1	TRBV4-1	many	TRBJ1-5	CASSQDSARGLLYQPQHF	TGCGCCAGCAGCCAAGATTCTGCCAGGGGGCTGTTATATCAGCCCCAGCATTTT
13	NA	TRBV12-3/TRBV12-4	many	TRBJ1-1	CASSFKAGTEAFF	TGTGCCAGCAGTTTCAAGGCGGGCACTGAAGCTTTCTTT
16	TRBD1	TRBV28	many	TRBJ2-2	CASSPWTGGRTGELFF	TGTGCCAGCAGTCCGTGGACAGGGGGCCGGACCGGGGAGCTGTTTTTT
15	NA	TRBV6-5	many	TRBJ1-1	CASSSRGRASTEAFF	TGTGCCAGCAGTTCCCGTGGCAGGGCTAGCACTGAAGCTTTCTTT
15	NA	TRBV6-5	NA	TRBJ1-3	CASSYSLQLGNTIYF	TGTGCCAGCAGTTACTCTCTACAGCTTGGAAACACCATATATTTT
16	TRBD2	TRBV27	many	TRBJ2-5	CASRSTLAGGRETQYF	TGTGCCAGCAGATCAACCTTAGCGGGAGGACGAGAGACCCAGTACTTC
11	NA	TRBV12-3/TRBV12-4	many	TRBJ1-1	CASGWGTEAFF	TGTGCCAGCGGGTGGGGCACTGAAGCTTTCTTT
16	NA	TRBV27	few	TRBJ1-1	CASSSTGSGRNTEAFF	TGTGCCAGCAGTTCAACAGGGAGCGGTCGGAACACTGAAGCTTTCTTT
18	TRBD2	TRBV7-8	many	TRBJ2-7	CASSLGGTSGYPTYEQYF	TGTGCCAGCAGCTTAGGTGGGACTAGCGGGTACCCTACCTACGAGCAGTACTTC
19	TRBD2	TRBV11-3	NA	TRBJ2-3	CASSLGGTSGAKSTDTQYF	TGTGCCAGCAGCTTAGGGGGGACTAGCGGGGCAAAGAGCACAGATACGCAGTATTTT
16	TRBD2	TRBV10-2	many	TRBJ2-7	CASSDPGLAGDYEQYF	TGCGCCAGCAGTGACCCCGGACTAGCGGGAGACTACGAGCAGTACTTC
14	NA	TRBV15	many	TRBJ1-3	CATSRGLAGNTIYF	TGTGCCACCAGCAGAGGGTTGGCTGGAAACACCATATATTTT
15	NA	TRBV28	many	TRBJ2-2	CASSLYPTTTGELFF	TGTGCCAGCAGTTTATATCCTACCACCACCGGGGAGCTGTTTTTT
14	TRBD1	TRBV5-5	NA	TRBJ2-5	CASSIDRGRGTQYF	TGTGCCAGCAGCATCGACAGGGGGCGCGGGACCCAGTACTTC
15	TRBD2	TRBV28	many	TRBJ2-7	CASSLRQREGGEQYF	TGTGCCAGCAGTCTCCGTCAGCGGGAGGGCGGCGAGCAGTACTTC
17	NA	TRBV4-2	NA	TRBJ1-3	CASSQVGGGVSGNTIYF	TGTGCCAGCAGCCAAGTAGGAGGCGGGGTGTCTGGAAACACCATATATTTT
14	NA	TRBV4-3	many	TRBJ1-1	CASSLEWENTEAFF	TGCGCCAGCAGCCTTGAGTGGGAGAACACTGAAGCTTTCTTT
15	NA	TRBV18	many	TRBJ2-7	CASSQDTGRLGEQYF	TGTGCCAGCTCACAGGACACGGGGAGGTTGGGAGAGCAGTACTTC
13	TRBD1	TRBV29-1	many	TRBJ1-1	CSGAQGAGTEAFF	TGCAGCGGTGCACAGGGGGCCGGGACTGAAGCTTTCTTT